These 18 T cell receptor beta chains came from one sample sequenced in a study of T cells in Graves' hyperthyroidism and ophthalmopathy. The investigators amplified TCR beta CDR3 regions from RNA transcripts. First-round RT-PCR with HTBI primers amplified the TCR CDR3 region. TCRdb used MiXCR to reprocess the multiplex PCR reads, holding one entry per CDR3 protein. This sample carries approximately 270,000 distinct CDR3 sequences, about 14% of them seen once, and the ten largest clones take about 14%. The material sequenced was blood. The source of these receptors is a woman between 40 and 50 years old with Graves' hyperthyroidism that later progressed to Graves' ophthalmopathy.

This clonotype has a count of ten or more. The chain employs TRBV12-3 or TRBV12-4 and TRBJ2-2; D ambiguous. The germline V and J ends were trimmed by 2 bases and 4 bases, with 5 bases remaining between them. The CDR3 has 13 amino acids. The CDR3 nucleotides are TGTGCCAGCAGTTTAACTTTCACCGGGGAGCTGTTTTTT. It is translated as CASSLTFTGELFF.

This clonotype was seen a handful of times. The chain links TRBV7-9 to TRBJ1-6, with D possibly being TRBD1 (5 bases). The germline gives CDR1 SEHNR, CDR2 FQNEAQ (reference sequence). CDR3 size: 14 residues. V shed 2 bases and J shed 10 bases, with 12 bases lying between them. As DNA, the CDR3 is TGTGCCAGCAGCTTATCCAGGGCTTACTCACCCCTCCACTTT. The encoded protein is CASSLSRAYSPLHF.

This clonotype was recorded many times. The gene calls are TRBV11-2 and TRBJ2-3; 8 bases are shared with TRBD2. The CDR3 is 16 amino acids. The germline V gene encodes CDR1 SGHAT and CDR2 FQNNGV. Trimming cost V 1 base and J 5 bases; bases outside gene matches: 8. CDR3 nucleotides: TGTGCCAGCAGCTTAGGGTTAGCGGGAACGGAAGATACGCAGTATTTT. Translating gives CASSLGLAGTEDTQYF.

This clonotype was recorded many times. This chain links TRBV28 with TRBJ2-3, with a tentative D call TRBD2 (5 bases). This CDR3 spans 14 amino acids. The V end lost 9 bases, the J end lost 1 base, and 14 bases lay between the germline ends. CDR1 is MDHEN, CDR2 SYDVKM, per germline. The CDR3 DNA reads as TGTGCCAGTGGACTTGGCGGACGCACAGATACGCAGTATTTT. Encoded protein: CASGLGGRTDTQYF.

The chain recombines TRBV7-9 with TRBJ2-3, with D maybe TRBD1 (6 bases). Between the trimmed V and J ends, which lost 5 bases and 2 bases, there was a span of 17 bases. Germline V gene sequence: CDR1 SEHNR, CDR2 FQNEAQ (reference sequence). The length of the CDR3 is 16 residues. The CDR3 region is CASSPGTGSVTDTQYF. The CDR3 DNA follows: TGTGCCAGCAGCCCGGGAACAGGGTCCGTCACAGATACGCAGTATTTT.

This clonotype was recorded at least ten times. The V gene is TRBV20-1, the J gene TRBJ2-3; unclear D gene. The V end lost 1 base, the J end lost 3 bases, and 11 bases lay between the germline ends. The CDR3 loop spans 14 amino acids. The V gene's germline CDR1 is DFQATT and CDR2 SNEGSKA (reference sequence). This CDR3 reads CSARVLGFTDTQYF. The CDR3 DNA reads TGCAGTGCTAGAGTACTGGGGTTTACAGATACGCAGTATTTT.

The sample holds many counts of this clonotype. V is TRBV20-1 and J is TRBJ1-1; D ambiguous. The V end was cut by 1 base, the J end by 0 bases, with 9 bases between. The CDR3 runs 14 residues. CDR1 is DFQATT and CDR2 is SNEGSKA in the germline V gene (reference sequence). In nucleotides, the CDR3 is TGCAGTGCTAGAGTCGTGACAATGAACACTGAAGCTTTCTTT. Protein: CSARVVTMNTEAFF.

Ten or more counts support this clonotype. The gene calls are TRBV7-2 and TRBJ2-7; D is uncertain. The CDR3 extends over 16 amino acids. V lost 0 bases to trimming and J lost 0 bases, with 12 bases between them. Germline assignment: CDR1 SGHTA and CDR2 FQGNSA. The DNA for the CDR3 is TGTGCCAGCAGCTTAGCTCCGTCTTCAAGCTCCTACGAGCAGTACTTC. Translated: CASSLAPSSSSYEQYF.

Ten or more counts support this clonotype. The genes are TRBV5-1 and TRBJ2-1; unclear D gene. This CDR3 spans 16 amino acids. Germline V gene data show CDR1 as SGHRS and CDR2 as YFSETQ. V shed 1 base and J shed 1 base, with 12 bases lying between them. CDR3: CASSLSSPHSYNEQFF. The CDR3 DNA reads TGCGCCAGCAGCTTGAGTTCACCCCATTCCTACAATGAGCAGTTCTTC.

This clonotype was seen repeatedly, ten times or more. The chain uses TRBV7-9 and TRBJ2-5, with D unclear. Germline CDR1 and CDR2: SEHNR and FQNEAQ (reference sequence). The CDR3 is 14 amino acids. Trimming stripped 3 bases from V and 5 bases from J, with 13 bases between. CDR3 DNA sequence: TGTGCCAGCAGCTTTTCCCTTTCAGCGGAGACCCAGTACTTC. This translates into CASSFSLSAETQYF.

This clonotype was detected ten times or more. The chain couples TRBV5-4 to TRBJ2-5; weak D call: TRBD2 (6 bases). V was cut by 5 bases and J by 2 bases, with 19 bases left in between. The CDR3 extends over 16 amino acids. Germline V lookup: CDR1 SGHNT, CDR2 YYREEE (reference sequence). The CDR3 DNA sequence: TGTGCCAGCAGTCGGGACCCTAGGGGAGGACAAGAGACCCAGTACTTC. Residues: CASSRDPRGGQETQYF.

In this sample, this clonotype turned up many times. This chain links TRBV6-5 with TRBJ2-3; D unresolved. Looked up from germline, CDR1 is MNHEY and CDR2 is SVGAGI. The V gene lost 2 bases and the J gene lost 3 bases, with 15 bases spanning the gap. The CDR3 is made up of 16 amino acids. The CDR3: CASSYPLGQATDTQYF. The CDR3 nucleotides are TGTGCCAGCAGTTACCCACTCGGTCAGGCTACAGATACGCAGTATTTT.

This clonotype was counted many times. The chain couples TRBV19 to TRBJ2-3; perhaps TRBD2 as D (5 bases). V was pared by 7 bases and J by 0 bases, with 14 bases between. CDR1 is LNHDA, CDR2 SQIVND, per germline (reference sequence). This CDR3 is 15 amino acids long. The CDR3 region is CASTMGGPSTDTQYF. The CDR3 DNA sequence: TGTGCCAGTACCATGGGCGGGCCTAGCACAGATACGCAGTATTTT.

The rearrangement joins TRBV28 to TRBJ2-7; perhaps TRBD1 as D (6 bases). The CDR3 runs 14 residues. Germline V lookup: CDR1 MDHEN, CDR2 SYDVKM. Trimming removed 8 bases at V and 0 bases at J, with 14 bases between. The CDR3 protein is CASSDRRHSYEQYF. CDR3 in DNA: TGTGCCAGCTCCGACAGGAGACACTCCTACGAGCAGTACTTC.

This clonotype was found many times. This chain links TRBV18 with TRBJ1-1; unclear D gene. Germline values: CDR1 KGHSH, CDR2 LQKENI. The CDR3 length is 13 residues. V gave up 3 bases and J gave up 1 base, with 6 bases separating them. In nucleotides, the CDR3 is TGTGCCAGCTCACCCGACTCGAACACTGAAGCTTTCTTT. Encoded protein: CASSPDSNTEAFF. The full variable domain, with the rest looked up from reference TRBV18 and TRBJ1-1, is NAGVMQNPRHLVRRRGQEARLRCSPMKGHSHVYWYRQLPEEGLKFMVYLQKENIIDESGMPKERFSAEFPKEGPSILRIQQVVRGDSAAYFCASSPDSNTEAFFGQGTRLTVV.

This clonotype was detected only a few times. This rearrangement joins TRBV10-3 to TRBJ1-5; D call uncertain. Germline-derived CDR1 and CDR2 are ENHRY and SYGVKD. Deletions cut 4 bases from V and 5 bases from J, with 6 bases between. CDR3 length equals 12 residues. The CDR3 region is CAISGRDQPQHF. CDR3 DNA: TGTGCCATCAGTGGGCGGGATCAGCCCCAGCATTTT.

This clonotype was counted many times. This chain joins TRBV7-2 and TRBJ2-1; TRBD2 is a possible D gene (6 bases). Trimming pared 5 bases from V and 5 bases from J, leaving 16 bases between. The germline CDR1 and CDR2 sequences are SGHTA and FQGNSA. The CDR3 is 15 amino acids. Written as DNA, the CDR3 is TGTGCCAGCAGCCCCCAGGCTAGCGCGAACAATGAGCAGTTCTTC. This codes for CASSPQASANNEQFF.

This clonotype was seen ten or more times. This chain connects TRBV11-2 to TRBJ2-7; D is uncertain. The germline CDR1 and CDR2 sequences are SGHAT and FQNNGV. V lost 1 base, J lost 6 bases, and 10 bases lay in between. The CDR3 totals 13 residues. The CDR3 here is CASSLVGMFEQYF. CDR3 sequence (DNA): TGTGCCAGCAGCTTAGTGGGTATGTTCGAGCAGTACTTC.